These 2 T cell receptor beta chains were all obtained from the same sample, sequenced in a study of T cells in Graves' hyperthyroidism and ophthalmopathy. Researchers took RNA transcripts and amplified the TCR beta CDR3 regions from them. A set of HTBI primers served as the primers for a first-round RT-PCR of the TCR CDR3. MiXCR was run by TCRdb on the multiplex PCR reads, yielding one entry per CDR3 protein. The repertoire includes 500,000 to 600,000 distinct CDR3 sequences, about 45% of them detected once, and about 43% sits in the top ten. Sequenced: peripheral blood or thyroid tissue (not recorded which). These receptors all come from an adult woman with Graves' disease, either hyperthyroidism or ophthalmopathy (not recorded which).

This clonotype has only a few counts. Without the conserved terminal phenylalanine or tryptophan, this CDR3 likely stems from a read error. No DNA is shown, since the ends of the CDR3 on it are uncertain; the CDR3 is the one TCRdb lists. The chain combines TRBV7-3 with TRBJ2-5. Germline V gives CDR1 SGHTA, CDR2 FQGTGA. The CDR3 is 9 residues long, counting both termini. The CDR3 spells CASSLDWNR.

Ten or more counts support this clonotype. The chain combines TRBV11-3 with TRBJ2-5; a weak D match, TRBD1 (6 bases). The CDR3 runs to 15 residues. Germline CDR1 SGHNT, CDR2 YENEEA. V was pared by 2 bases and J by 4 bases, with 14 bases between. The CDR3 reads CASSLLGARGETQYF. CDR3 nucleotide sequence: TGTGCCAGCAGCTTACTGGGGGCAAGGGGAGAGACCCAGTACTTC.